This passage covers 29 T cell receptor beta chains from one sample sequenced in a study of blood T cell repertoires in COVID-19. Libraries were prepared by immunoSEQ multiplex PCR; TCRdb keeps only in-frame clonotypes and omits some of them. The sample gives some 77,000 clones, about 82% of which show up once; about 1.9% is in the top ten. Sequencing used peripheral blood. The source of these receptors is a woman in her sixties with acute or convalescent COVID-19.

This chain connects TRBV28 to TRBJ2-1; 11 nucleotides agree with TRBD1. With V trimmed by 6 bases and J by 9 bases, 10 bases remained unmatched. Germline V gene data show CDR1 as MDHEN and CDR2 as SYDVKM. The CDR3 sequence is 15 residues long. The CDR3 DNA reads as TGTGCCAGCAGGACTAATCGGGACAGGGGGAGTGAGCAGTTCTTC. It translates to CASRTNRDRGSEQFF.

The chain combines TRBV5-5 with TRBJ2-7; 7 positions agree with TRBD1. CDR3 length: 15 residues. Germline-derived CDR1 and CDR2 are SGHKS and YYEKEE (reference sequence). The ends lost 4 bases at V and 11 bases at J; junction bases unmatched: 18. The CDR3 DNA sequence: TGTGCCAGCAGCGAGACAGGGTTCGGAGGCCGAGTTGAGTACTTC. Its translation: CASSETGFGGRVEYF.

This clone was observed a few times. The chain combines TRBV6-5 with TRBJ2-3; D is undetermined. From germline, CDR1 is MNHEY and CDR2 SVGAGI. CDR3 length equals 12 residues. Trimming removed 6 bases from V and 2 bases from J, with 6 bases in between. CDR3 protein: CASRKHTDTQYF. The CDR3 bases are TGTGCCAGCAGGAAACACACAGATACGCAGTATTTT.

V usage is TRBV7-8 and J usage is TRBJ1-1; D gene unclear. This CDR3 is 13 amino acids long. V lost 2 bases and J lost 4, with 8 bases in between. The V gene's germline CDR1 is SGHVS and CDR2 FQNEAQ. CDR3 sequence (DNA): TGTGCCAGCAGCTTAAGTAGGAGCACTGAAGCTTTCTTT. Its protein is CASSLSRSTEAFF.

This chain uses TRBV5-1 with TRBJ2-1; D possibly corresponds to TRBD2 (6 bases). Germline loops: CDR1 SGHRS, CDR2 YFSETQ. V was shortened by 3 bases and J by 10 bases, with 17 bases between the two germline ends. This CDR3 comprises 14 residues. This CDR3 reads CASSSTRVGYEQFF. Here the CDR3 DNA reads TGCGCCAGCAGCTCGACTAGGGTCGGGTACGAGCAGTTCTTC. Based on the CDR3 plus reference TRBV5-1 and TRBJ2-1, the full variable domain is KAGVTQTPRYLIKTRGQQVTLSCSPISGHRSVSWYQQTPGQGLQFLFEYFSETQRNKGNFPGRFSGRQFSNSRSEMNVSTLELGDSALYLCASSSTRVGYEQFFGPGTRLTVL.

The rearrangement joins TRBV5-6 to TRBJ1-2; D ambiguous. The germline V gene has CDR1 SGHDT and CDR2 YYEEEE. The ends were cut back, 5 bases at V and 4 bases at J, with 21 bases in the middle. The CDR3 runs to 16 residues. CDR3 nucleotides: TGTGCCAGCAGAAAAGTTGAACAGAACACTCTCTATGGCTACACCTTC. Residues: CASRKVEQNTLYGYTF.

V usage is TRBV6-5 and J usage is TRBJ1-5; a possible D gene is TRBD1 (5 bases). Germline values: CDR1 MNHEY, CDR2 SVGAGI. This CDR3 has 14 residues. Trimming took 7 bases from V and 0 from J, leaving 10 bases between them. CDR3 sequence reads: CASTKGASNQPQHF. CDR3 DNA: TGTGCCAGCACGAAAGGGGCTAGCAATCAGCCCCAGCATTTT.

This clone has a handful of counts. The rearrangement links TRBV28 to TRBJ1-2; D might be TRBD1 (5 bases). Germline V gives CDR1 MDHEN, CDR2 SYDVKM. V was pared by 6 bases and J by 3 bases, with 11 bases between. CDR3 size: 13 residues. Here the CDR3 reads CASRAGNHYGYTF. CDR3 DNA: TGTGCCAGCAGGGCAGGGAATCACTATGGCTACACCTTC.

The chain joins TRBV5-4 to TRBJ2-1, with a possible D match to TRBD2 (6 bases). CDR1 is SGHNT and CDR2 is YYREEE in the germline V gene (reference sequence). Trimming shortened V by 2 bases and J by 0 bases, and 9 bases separated the two germline ends. The CDR3 covers 15 residues. The CDR3 here is CASSFPGLSYNEQFF. The CDR3 nucleotides read TGTGCCAGCAGCTTCCCGGGACTCTCCTACAATGAGCAGTTCTTC.

This rearrangement joins TRBV30 to TRBJ2-7, with D unresolved. Per germline, CDR1 GTSNPN and CDR2 SVGIG (reference sequence). The CDR3 is made up of 11 amino acids. Trimming took 3 bases from V and 4 from J, leaving 7 bases between them. CDR3 protein: CAWSSEYEQYF. The CDR3 DNA sequence: TGTGCCTGGAGCTCGGAGTACGAGCAGTACTTC.

The chain couples TRBV30 to TRBJ1-4; TRBD1 agrees at 10 bases. V lost 3 bases to trimming and J lost 4 bases; unmatched junction nucleotides: 8. Germline CDR1 GTSNPN, CDR2 SVGIG (reference sequence). This CDR3 has 16 residues. The CDR3: CAWSPDRGAHNEKLFF. The CDR3 DNA is TGTGCCTGGAGCCCGGACAGGGGGGCGCATAATGAAAAACTGTTTTTT.

J is TRBJ2-3 and V is TRBV5-4; possible D gene TRBD1, 6 bases. CDR1 is SGHNT, CDR2 YYREEE, per germline (reference sequence). The CDR3 sequence is 14 residues long. The ends were cut back, 4 bases at V and 8 bases at J, with 17 bases in the middle. CDR3 protein: CASSESQGSFTQYF. For the CDR3, the DNA is TGTGCCAGCAGCGAGTCGCAGGGGAGCTTTACGCAGTATTTT. The complete variable domain, with remaining parts taken from reference TRBV5-4 and TRBJ2-3, reads ETGVTQSPTHLIKTRGQQVTLRCSSQSGHNTVSWYQQALGQGPQFIFQYYREEENGRGNFPPRFSGLQFPNYSSELNVNALELDDSALYLCASSESQGSFTQYFGPGTRLTVL.

This clone was observed a handful of times. The rearrangement links TRBV30 to TRBJ1-1; D remains unclear. Trimming cost V 2 bases and J 1 base, with 14 bases left between them. Germline CDR1 and CDR2: GTSNPN and SVGIG (reference sequence). The CDR3 is made up of 15 amino acids. This CDR3 reads CAWSLGRGRNTEAFF. The CDR3, as DNA: TGTGCCTGGAGTCTAGGTCGGGGTAGGAACACTGAAGCTTTCTTT.

As regards this clone: One junction end does not reproduce the germline sequence, and a read error may be involved. J is TRBJ1-2 and V is TRBV6-2 or TRBV6-3; 12 bases are a match to TRBD1. CDR3 size: 17 residues. In germline, CDR1 is MNHEY, CDR2 SVGEGT. This CDR3 is CASSPPGQGALPSSLSF. As DNA, the CDR3 is TGTGCCAGCAGTCCGCCGGGACAGGGGGCGCTTCCGTCCTCGCTTTCGTTC.

The V gene is TRBV11-2, the J gene TRBJ1-6, with D tentatively TRBD1 (6 bases). V was cut by 4 bases and J by 6 bases, with 16 bases left in between. The CDR3 extends over 16 amino acids. Germline CDR1 SGHAT, CDR2 FQNNGV. CDR3 loop: CASSSTTGFGNSPLHF. In DNA form, the CDR3 reads TGTGCCAGCAGCTCAACGACAGGTTTTGGTAATTCACCCCTCCACTTT.

The chain couples TRBV10-3 to TRBJ1-4; the match to TRBD1 covers 7 bases. Trimming removed 10 bases from V and 7 bases from J; junction bases left unmatched: 9. The CDR3 spans 13 residues. The germline V gene encodes CDR1 ENHRY and CDR2 SYGVKD. CDR3 DNA: TGTGCCACCACGACAGGGAAGGGTGAAAAACTGTTTTTT. It translates to CATTTGKGEKLFF.

The chain couples TRBV2 to TRBJ2-7, with a tentative D call TRBD1 (6 bases). This CDR3 comprises 17 residues. The germline V and J ends were trimmed by 5 bases and 3 bases, with 23 bases remaining between them. Germline V gives CDR1 SNHLY, CDR2 FYNNEI. The CDR3 spells CASSPTHSTGRGYEQYF. The CDR3 DNA reads TGTGCCAGCAGTCCAACCCATTCGACAGGACGGGGCTACGAGCAGTACTTC.

The chain links TRBV10-3 to TRBJ2-7, with 11 nucleotides matching TRBD2. CDR3 length: 14 amino acids. Trimming cost V 7 bases and J 7 bases; bases outside gene matches: 9. Germline lookup yields CDR1 ENHRY and CDR2 SYGVKD. The CDR3 reads CAIKLAGGLEEQYF. CDR3 in DNA: TGTGCCATCAAGCTAGCGGGAGGACTTGAGGAGCAGTACTTC.

The V call is TRBV10-1, the J call TRBJ2-2; 8 bases are a match to TRBD1. The CDR3 loop spans 14 amino acids. Per germline, CDR1 WNHNN and CDR2 SYGVQD (reference sequence). Trimming cost V 6 bases and J 4 bases; bases outside gene matches: 4. The CDR3 spells CASSRTGSTGELFF. The CDR3 DNA is TGCGCCAGCAGCCGGACAGGGTCCACCGGGGAGCTGTTTTTT.

The chain employs TRBV10-3 and TRBJ1-1; D is ambiguous. CDR3 length: 12 residues. The V gene's germline CDR1 is ENHRY and CDR2 SYGVKD. V was clipped by 8 bases and J by 2 bases, with 9 bases between them. The CDR3 here is CAIRLGNTEAFF. CDR3 sequence (DNA): TGTGCCATCCGCCTTGGCAACACTGAAGCTTTCTTT.

This clone was seen only once. The chain employs TRBV19 and TRBJ2-3, with TRBD1 matching over 10 bases. The V and J ends lost 7 bases and 0 bases, in that order; junction bases with no gene match: 10. Germline CDR1 and CDR2: LNHDA and SQIVND (reference sequence). The CDR3 runs 17 residues. CDR3 protein: CASMTPGDRGSTDTQYF. The CDR3 region has the DNA TGTGCCAGTATGACCCCCGGGGACAGGGGAAGCACAGATACGCAGTATTTT.

The chain is built from TRBV19 and TRBJ2-7; a weak D match, TRBD1 (8 bases). CDR1 is LNHDA, CDR2 SQIVND, per germline (reference sequence). V was cut by 4 bases and J by 4 bases, with 14 bases left in between. The CDR3 sequence is 14 residues long. This CDR3 is CASSKDREGYEQYF. In DNA, the CDR3 is TGTGCCAGTAGTAAGGACAGGGAGGGGTACGAGCAGTACTTC.

This rearrangement joins TRBV4-1 to TRBJ2-3, with TRBD2 identical over 9 bases. Germline-derived CDR1 and CDR2 are MGHRA and YSYEKL. The CDR3 has 16 amino acids. The V and J ends lost 1 base and 2 bases, in that order; junction bases with no gene match: 4. The CDR3 bases are TGCGCCAGCAGCCAAGGCCCTAGCGGGACCACAGATACGCAGTATTTT. Amino acid sequence: CASSQGPSGTTDTQYF.

This chain connects TRBV27 to TRBJ1-4, with D perhaps TRBD1 (5 bases). CDR1 is MNHEY and CDR2 is SMNVEV in the germline V gene (reference sequence). This CDR3 contains 17 residues. V shed 3 bases and J shed 8 bases, with 22 bases lying between them. CDR3 amino acids: CASSFQSHMAGQEKLFF. DNA for the CDR3: TGTGCCAGCAGTTTTCAGTCACATATGGCAGGGCAGGAAAAACTGTTTTTT.

The chain links TRBV6-5 to TRBJ1-1, with D unresolved. CDR3 length: 14 residues. V lost 8 bases and J lost 4, with 17 bases in between. Per the germline V gene, CDR1 is MNHEY and CDR2 is SVGAGI. CDR3 in amino acids: CASYRRRGGTEAFF. The CDR3 DNA sequence: TGTGCCAGCTACCGGCGGCGGGGTGGCACTGAAGCTTTCTTT.

The chain combines TRBV5-1 with TRBJ1-2; D is perhaps TRBD1 (6 bases). Germline loops: CDR1 SGHRS, CDR2 YFSETQ. This CDR3 has 15 residues. Trimming shortened V by 0 bases and J by 8 bases, and 17 bases separated the two germline ends. The CDR3 DNA follows: TGCGCCAGCAGCTTGGACAGGGAGGGGTTTGGAGGCTACACCTTC. It yields the protein CASSLDREGFGGYTF.

The chain has TRBV7-2 and TRBJ2-7; 7 bases agree with TRBD2. CDR3 length equals 15 residues. Germline lookup yields CDR1 SGHTA and CDR2 FQGNSA. J was trimmed by 7 bases and V by 1 base; bases with no gene match: 10. The CDR3 region is CASSLESGVVREQYF. The CDR3 region has the DNA TGTGCCAGCAGCTTAGAAAGCGGGGTGGTGCGGGAGCAGTACTTC.

This sequence joins TRBV14 and TRBJ1-2; weak D call: TRBD1 (5 bases). Between the trimmed V and J ends, which lost 2 bases and 6 bases, there was a span of 16 bases. The germline gives CDR1 SGHDN, CDR2 FVKESK. The CDR3 is made up of 15 amino acids. This chain's CDR3 is CASSQQGRYGDGYTF. The CDR3, as DNA: TGTGCCAGCAGCCAACAGGGAAGGTATGGAGATGGCTACACCTTC.

This clone was found a few times. V usage is TRBV29-1 and J usage is TRBJ2-1; D possibly corresponds to TRBD2 (5 bases). The germline CDR1 and CDR2 sequences are SQVTM and ANQGSEA. V shed 2 bases and J shed 5 bases, with 16 bases lying between them. This CDR3 spans 15 amino acids. CDR3 coding DNA: TGCAGCGTTGAAAAGGAAGATACTAGGAACAATGAGCAGTTCTTC. Translating it yields CSVEKEDTRNNEQFF.